This T cell receptor (beta chain) was obtained from a study of PD-L1 blockade in urothelial cancer. V was clipped by 4 bases and J by 0 bases, with 17 bases between them. CDR1 is SGHKS and CDR2 is YYEKEE in the germline V gene (reference sequence). The CDR3 totals 17 residues. TCRdb keeps only in-frame clones here, not all; method: immunoSEQ multiplex PCR. In the table there are roughly 20,000 clones, 85% to 90% of which are singletons. The sequence came from a woman aged 60-70 years with urothelial cancer. J is TRBJ1-3 and V is TRBV5-5; TRBD1 is a possible D gene (5 bases). Material: PBMCs, obtained around atezolizumab (anti-PD-L1) treatment. The chain's CDR3 is CASSLEGSSSSGNTIYF. The CDR3 DNA follows: TGTGCCAGCAGCCTGGAGGGGTCGTCTAGCTCTGGAAACACCATATATTTT.